This T cell receptor (beta chain) stems from a study of T cells in Graves' hyperthyroidism and ophthalmopathy. Germline V lookup: CDR1 LNHDA, CDR2 SQIVND (reference sequence). The CDR3 has 11 amino acids. Amplified regions were TCR beta CDR3 sequences from RNA transcripts. A first-round RT-PCR of the TCR CDR3 used the HTBI primer set. TCRdb independently ran MiXCR on the multiplex PCR reads; one entry per CDR3 protein. Of under 650,000 distinct CDR3 sequences in the sample, around 15% are singletons; the top ten hold less than 4.5%. This clonotype was counted ten times or more. The target antigen is unknown. At one of its ends the junction is not consistent with the germline gene, which may arise from a read error. Findings of the study overall: Most thyroid clonotypes that were expanded above 0.001 also turned up in blood.

Sequenced: blood. The chain uses TRBV19 and TRBJ2-1, with no clear D. The TCR originated in a woman aged 25 to 39 with Graves' hyperthyroidism. The CDR3 DNA follows: TGTGCCAGCAGTATTAGCAATGAGCAGTTCTTC. It translates to CASSISNEQFF.